This passage covers 10 T cell receptor beta chains from one sample sequenced in a study of T cell changes during pregnancy in multiple sclerosis. TCRdb keeps only in-frame clones here, not all; method: immunoSEQ multiplex PCR. Of 65,000 to 85,000 clones in the sample, 94% were seen once. The specimen comprised peripheral blood, sampled in the second trimester of pregnancy. The receptors derive from a female donor in good health, enrolled as a control in a pregnancy study.

V usage is TRBV7-6 and J usage is TRBJ2-5; tentative D call: TRBD2 (5 bases). This CDR3 is 13 amino acids long. Per germline, CDR1 SGHVS and CDR2 FNYEAQ. The germline V and J ends were trimmed by 5 bases and 4 bases, with 11 bases remaining between them. CDR3 DNA sequence: TGTGCCAGCAGCCAACAAGGAGGAGAGACCCAGTACTTC. Translation: CASSQQGGETQYF.

The V and J genes are TRBV7-9 and TRBJ2-5; D is unresolved. Germline V gene sequence: CDR1 SEHNR, CDR2 FQNEAQ (reference sequence). The CDR3 loop spans 13 amino acids. V was pared by 0 bases and J by 5 bases, with 7 bases between. CDR3 bases: TGTGCCAGCAGCTTAGCAGCCGCGGAGACCCAGTACTTC. Translation: CASSLAAAETQYF. Full variable domain (rest looked up from reference TRBV7-9 and TRBJ2-5): DTGVSQNPRHKITKRGQNVTFRCDPISEHNRLYWYRQTLGQGPEFLTYFQNEAQLEKSRLLSDRFSAERPKGSFSTLEIQRTEQGDSAMYLCASSLAAAETQYFGPGTRLLVL.

The rearrangement uses TRBV4-1 and TRBJ2-2, with D possibly TRBD2 on 6 matching bases. Per the germline V gene, CDR1 is MGHRA and CDR2 is YSYEKL. Trimming stripped 3 bases from V and 3 bases from J, with 14 bases between. The CDR3 sequence is 16 residues long. The CDR3 region is CASSQGPGTYTGELFF. The CDR3, as DNA: TGCGCCAGCAGCCAGGGCCCTGGGACTTACACCGGGGAGCTGTTTTTT.

The CDR3 DNA reads TGCGCCAGCAGCCTCCCACAGGGCGGGAATGAAAAACTGTTTTTT. It specifies CASSLPQGGNEKLFF. The chain carries TRBV5-1 and TRBJ1-4; the D gene is possibly TRBD1 (6 bases). The germline V gene has CDR1 SGHRS and CDR2 YFSETQ. V was pared by 4 bases and J by 5 bases, with 15 bases between. CDR3 size: 15 residues.

This clone showed up just once. The chain links TRBV5-1 to TRBJ2-3; D might be TRBD2 (5 bases). The V gene's germline CDR1 is SGHRS and CDR2 YFSETQ. Trimming removed 1 base at V and 0 bases at J, with 12 bases between. This CDR3 contains 16 residues. Here the CDR3 DNA reads TGCGCCAGCAGCTTGAACGGGGAGAGGAGCACAGATACGCAGTATTTT. It translates to CASSLNGERSTDTQYF.

J is TRBJ1-2 and V is TRBV25-1; 8 bases fit TRBD1. This CDR3 region has 14 residues. Germline V gives CDR1 MGHDK, CDR2 SYGVNS. J gave up 10 bases and V 4 bases, and 11 bases lay outside the gene matches. CDR3 loop: CASSGSRGPTPYTF. In DNA form, the CDR3 reads TGTGCCAGCAGTGGGTCCAGGGGGCCAACACCCTACACCTTC.

The chain combines TRBV5-4 with TRBJ2-1; 7 nucleotides agree with TRBD2. CDR3 length: 13 amino acids. Germline CDR1 reads SGHNT; CDR2 reads YYREEE (reference sequence). J gave up 10 bases and V 0 bases, and 4 bases lay outside the gene matches. The CDR3 DNA reads as TGTGCCAGCAGCTTGGATACAGCGGGGGAGCAGTTCTTC. It translates to CASSLDTAGEQFF.

The chain combines TRBV21-1 with TRBJ1-1; the tabulated D call, TRBD1, remains unverified against the DNA. TRBV21-1 counts as a pseudogene. This CDR3 comprises 16 residues. Written as DNA, the CDR3 is TGTGCCAGCAGCATAGTAAGGGACACCGGGAACACTGAAGCTTTCTTT. Amino acid sequence: CASSIVRDTGNTEAFF.

This chain connects TRBV7-9 to TRBJ2-7, with 14 positions matching TRBD2. Germline trimming cut 5 bases from V and 2 bases from J; bases unmatched to any gene: 5. This CDR3 comprises 16 residues. The V gene's germline CDR1 is SEHNR and CDR2 FQNEAQ (reference sequence). CDR3: CASSETSGRAPYEQYF. The CDR3, as DNA: TGTGCCAGCAGCGAGACTAGCGGGAGGGCCCCCTACGAGCAGTACTTC. Drawing the rest from reference TRBV7-9 and TRBJ2-7, the complete variable domain is DTGVSQNPRHKITKRGQNVTFRCDPISEHNRLYWYRQTLGQGPEFLTYFQNEAQLEKSRLLSDRFSAERPKGSFSTLEIQRTEQGDSAMYLCASSETSGRAPYEQYFGPGTRLTVT.

This CDR3 reads CASSYTSYEQYF. CDR3 DNA: TGTGCCAGCAGCTATACCTCCTACGAGCAGTACTTC. The chain combines TRBV2 with TRBJ2-7, with D uncertain. V was cut by 6 bases and J by 0 bases, with 6 bases left in between. Per germline, CDR1 SNHLY and CDR2 FYNNEI. The CDR3 loop spans 12 amino acids. The full variable domain, with the rest looked up from reference TRBV2 and TRBJ2-7, is EPEVTQTPSHQVTQMGQEVILRCVPISNHLYFYWYRQILGQKVEFLVSFYNNEISEKSEIFDDQFSVERPDGSNFTLKIRSTKLEDSAMYFCASSYTSYEQYFGPGTRLTVT.